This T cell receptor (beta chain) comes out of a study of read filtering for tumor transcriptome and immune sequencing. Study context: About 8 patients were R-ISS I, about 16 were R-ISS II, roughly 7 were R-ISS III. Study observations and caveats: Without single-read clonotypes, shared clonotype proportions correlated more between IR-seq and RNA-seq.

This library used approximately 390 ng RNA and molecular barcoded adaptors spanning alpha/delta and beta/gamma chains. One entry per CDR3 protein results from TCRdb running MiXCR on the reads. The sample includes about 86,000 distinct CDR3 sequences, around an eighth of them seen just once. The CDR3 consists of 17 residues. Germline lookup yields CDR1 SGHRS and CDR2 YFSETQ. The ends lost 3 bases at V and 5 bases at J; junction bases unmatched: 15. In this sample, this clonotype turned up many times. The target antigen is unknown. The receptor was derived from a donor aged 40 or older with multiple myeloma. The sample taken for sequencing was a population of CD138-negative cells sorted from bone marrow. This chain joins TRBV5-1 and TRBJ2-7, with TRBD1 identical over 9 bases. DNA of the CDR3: TGCGCCAGCAGCTCGGATCCACAGGGACAGGGTCATCACGAGCAGTACTTC. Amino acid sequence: CASSSDPQGQGHHEQYF.